This T cell receptor (beta chain) was identified during a study of T-cell reconstitution after alpha-beta-depleted transplantation in children. The V and J ends lost 0 bases and 0 bases respectively, with 17 bases between them. Germline V gene lookup returns CDR1 GTSNPN and CDR2 SVGIG (reference sequence). The CDR3 consists of 17 residues. A library of TCRbeta sequences, prepared with unique molecular identifiers, was generated. MiXCR was run by TCRdb on the PCR reads, yielding one entry per CDR3 protein. Of about 980,000 distinct CDR3 sequences listed, about 31% are singletons. This clonotype was observed a few times. The antigen remains undetermined. Broader study findings: Where alpha-beta T cells came from about two months after transplant was reportedly several hundred expanded graft clones. In some patients, recipient T cells and intrathymic progenitors surviving conditioning explained high day-60 diversity. Counts and diversity of T cells one year after transplant came mostly from newly produced T cells.

The origin of this receptor is a boy under three years old who had a stem cell transplant for SCID, so the T cells may come from the graft donor. The sequences come from PBMCs, mostly from graft donor cells, collected 360 days after TCRalphabeta/CD19-depleted stem cell transplant. This chain joins TRBV30 and TRBJ2-5, with TRBD1 as a possible D gene (6 bases). The CDR3 sequence: CAWSVARGRGYQETQYF. CDR3 DNA: TGTGCCTGGAGTGTAGCCAGGGGTAGGGGGTACCAAGAGACCCAGTACTTC.